These 28 T cell receptor beta chains were sequenced from one sample in a study of cytomegalovirus exposure and HLA in healthy donors. PCR primers comprised 60 Vbeta and 13 Jbeta primers. The repertoire was sequenced with immunoSEQ multiplex PCR; TCRdb's copy has only in-frame clones and lacks some. Here the sample spans some 130,000 clones, 79% being singletons. The specimen sequenced was PBMCs. These receptors were taken from a male donor in good health and CMV-seronegative.

The rearrangement joins TRBV29-1 to TRBJ1-1; D is undetermined. CDR1 is SQVTM, CDR2 ANQGSEA, per germline. CDR3 size: 13 residues. Trimming cost V 1 base and J 1 base, with 7 bases left between them. The chain's CDR3 is CSVEVGGNTEAFF. CDR3 in DNA: TGCAGCGTTGAAGTAGGAGGGAACACTGAAGCTTTCTTT. Full variable domain (outside the CDR3, taken from reference TRBV29-1 and TRBJ1-1): SAVISQKPSRDICQRGTSLTIQCQVDSQVTMMFWYRQQPGQSLTLIATANQGSEATYESGFVIDKFPISRPNLTFSTLTVSNMSPEDSSIYLCSVEVGGNTEAFFGQGTRLTVV.

The genes are TRBV4-1 and TRBJ1-3; D may be TRBD1 (5 bases). Germline CDR1 MGHRA, CDR2 YSYEKL. V was shortened by 0 bases and J by 2 bases, with 8 bases between the two germline ends. CDR3 length: 15 residues. The chain's CDR3 is CASSQERGAGNTIYF. Here the CDR3 DNA reads TGCGCCAGCAGCCAAGAGCGGGGGGCTGGAAACACCATATATTTT.

This clone was seen only once. The chain has TRBV5-6 and TRBJ1-2; TRBD1 agrees at 9 bases. The CDR3 loop spans 17 amino acids. The germline V gene has CDR1 SGHDT and CDR2 YYEEEE. V shed 0 bases and J 6 bases; nucleotides not matched to a gene: 12. CDR3 bases: TGTGCCAGCAGCTTGGGTGACTACAGGGGGCGCCGGGATGGCTACACCTTC. Its translation: CASSLGDYRGRRDGYTF.

The chain combines TRBV9 with TRBJ2-7; 16 nucleotides agree with TRBD2. After removal of 2 bases from V and 3 bases from J, the junction contained 5 bases not matched to a gene. Germline V gene lookup returns CDR1 SGDLS and CDR2 YYNGEE. The CDR3 covers 17 residues. For the CDR3, the DNA is TGTGCCAGCAGCGTGGGACTAGCGGGGGGGCCAGTCTACGAGCAGTACTTC. Translation gives CASSVGLAGGPVYEQYF.

This clone was counted once. The chain uses TRBV29-1 and TRBJ2-5, with 10 bases matching TRBD2. Germline lookup yields CDR1 SQVTM and CDR2 ANQGSEA. Germline trimming cut 6 bases from V and 5 bases from J; bases unmatched to any gene: 9. The CDR3 extends over 14 amino acids. CDR3 protein: CSVELSGGRETQYF. The CDR3 DNA sequence: TGCAGCGTCGAACTTAGCGGGGGGAGGGAGACCCAGTACTTC.

V and J are TRBV7-2 and TRBJ2-2; perhaps TRBD2 as D (5 bases). Trimming pared 1 base from V and 0 bases from J, leaving 9 bases between. The germline V gene encodes CDR1 SGHTA and CDR2 FQGNSA. There are 16 residues in the CDR3. DNA for the CDR3: TGTGCCAGCAGCTTAGAAACGGGATCGAACACCGGGGAGCTGTTTTTT. It encodes CASSLETGSNTGELFF.

The chain uses TRBV30 and TRBJ1-2; 11 nucleotides line up with TRBD1. V was clipped by 3 bases and J by 9 bases; unmatched bases: 9. CDR3 length equals 14 residues. In germline, CDR1 is GTSNPN, CDR2 SVGIG (reference sequence). This CDR3 is CAWRDPGTGGSYTF. In DNA, the CDR3 is TGTGCCTGGAGGGACCCCGGGACAGGGGGAAGCTACACCTTC.

This chain uses TRBV5-6 with TRBJ1-1; TRBD1 might be the D (6 bases). V was clipped by 10 bases and J by 4 bases, with 14 bases between them. The CDR3 loop spans 12 amino acids. Germline loops: CDR1 SGHDT, CDR2 YYEEEE. In DNA form, the CDR3 reads TGTGCCTCAAGCGGGGGGCCCACTGAAGCTTTCTTT. It translates to CASSGGPTEAFF.

This chain joins TRBV7-3 and TRBJ2-5, with 10 bases matching TRBD2. The CDR3 extends over 15 amino acids. After removal of 1 base from V and 5 bases from J, the junction contained 4 bases not matched to a gene. Germline CDR1 is SGHTA and CDR2 is FQGTGA. This CDR3 is CASSLRAGGLETQYF. In DNA form, the CDR3 reads TGTGCCAGCAGCTTAAGAGCGGGGGGGCTGGAGACCCAGTACTTC.

V and J are TRBV9 and TRBJ1-6; TRBD1 aligns across 9 bases. The V segment lost 3 bases and the J segment 9 bases; nucleotides outside the gene matches: 4. The CDR3 sequence is 14 residues long. CDR1 is SGDLS and CDR2 is YYNGEE in the germline V gene. The CDR3 bases are TGTGCCAGCAGCGCAGGACAGGGGATTTCACCCCTCCACTTT. It encodes CASSAGQGISPLHF.

This chain uses TRBV4-1 with TRBJ2-5; a weak D match, TRBD2 (6 bases). Between the trimmed V and J ends, which lost 0 bases and 1 base, there was a span of 24 bases. This CDR3 has 20 amino acids. Germline CDR1 MGHRA, CDR2 YSYEKL. CDR3 DNA sequence: TGCGCCAGCAGCCAAGAAAAGGCGTACAAAAGGCGACTAGGCCAAGAGACCCAGTACTTC. The encoded protein is CASSQEKAYKRRLGQETQYF.

The sample holds one count of this clone. V gene TRBV2 combines with J gene TRBJ2-3; TRBD1 agrees at 9 bases. With 5 bases clipped from V and 3 bases from J, the junction kept 6 bases outside the gene matches. The CDR3 has 15 residues. Germline V CDR1 and CDR2: SNHLY, FYNNEI. CDR3 bases: TGTGCCAGCAGTTCACAGGGGGCTAGAACAGATACGCAGTATTTT. This encodes CASSSQGARTDTQYF. Combining the CDR3 with reference TRBV2 and TRBJ2-3 gives the whole variable domain EPEVTQTPSHQVTQMGQEVILRCVPISNHLYFYWYRQILGQKVEFLVSFYNNEISEKSEIFDDQFSVERPDGSNFTLKIRSTKLEDSAMYFCASSSQGARTDTQYFGPGTRLTVL.

The chain recombines TRBV7-3 with TRBJ2-1, with 12 nucleotides matching TRBD2. The length of the CDR3 is 15 residues. Germline assignment: CDR1 SGHTA and CDR2 FQGTGA. V gave up 4 bases and J gave up 7 bases; unmatched junction bases: 5. CDR3 residues: CASSSFTSGGNEQFF. Here the CDR3 DNA reads TGTGCCAGCAGCTCCTTTACTAGCGGGGGGAATGAGCAGTTCTTC.

The rearrangement joins TRBV11-2 to TRBJ2-3; 7 nucleotides align to TRBD1. Trimming took 5 bases from V and 4 from J; bases not matched to a gene: 9. This CDR3 spans 15 amino acids. CDR1 and CDR2 from the germline V gene are SGHAT and FQNNGV. CDR3 sequence (DNA): TGTGCCAGCAGCCAACCGGGACAGTATGCAGATACGCAGTATTTT. It translates to CASSQPGQYADTQYF.

V is TRBV7-2 and J is TRBJ2-4; 8 nucleotides line up with TRBD1. Germline CDR1 and CDR2: SGHTA and FQGNSA. J lost 5 bases, V lost 5 bases, and 5 bases had no gene match. The CDR3 totals 14 residues. The CDR3 DNA is TGTGCCAGCAGCCAGGACAGGGCAGAAAACATTCAGTACTTC. Translation: CASSQDRAENIQYF.

This chain connects TRBV9 to TRBJ1-2; D is possibly TRBD1 (5 bases). CDR1 and CDR2 (germline): SGDLS, YYNGEE. The V end lost 0 bases, the J end lost 4 bases, and 7 bases lay between the germline ends. The CDR3 extends over 13 amino acids. In nucleotides, the CDR3 is TGTGCCAGCAGCGTAGAGGGGTCCTATGGCTACACCTTC. Protein: CASSVEGSYGYTF.

This chain joins TRBV20-1 and TRBJ2-5, with unresolved D. The CDR3 runs to 11 residues. CDR1 and CDR2 from the germline V gene are DFQATT and SNEGSKA (reference sequence). The V end lost 3 bases, the J end lost 7 bases, and 9 bases lay between the germline ends. The DNA for the CDR3 is TGCAGTGCTAGGGAGCAAAGGACCCAGTACTTC. As protein: CSAREQRTQYF.

The CDR3 is CASSYGATRLNTEAFF. The CDR3 bases are TGTGCCAGCAGTTACGGGGCAACCCGGTTGAACACTGAAGCTTTCTTT. The chain links TRBV6-5 to TRBJ1-1, with D possibly being TRBD1 (5 bases). Germline V gives CDR1 MNHEY, CDR2 SVGAGI. CDR3 length: 16 amino acids. The V end was cut by 2 bases, the J end by 0 bases, with 13 bases between.

The chain couples TRBV7-2 to TRBJ2-7; 7 bases fit TRBD1. The V segment lost 2 bases and the J segment 6 bases; nucleotides outside the gene matches: 13. Germline V CDR1 and CDR2: SGHTA, FQGNSA. The CDR3 totals 16 residues. CDR3 amino acids: CASSLTPVWTGREQYF. Here the CDR3 DNA reads TGTGCCAGCAGCTTAACCCCGGTGTGGACAGGCCGCGAGCAGTACTTC.

This chain uses TRBV11-3 with TRBJ2-7; 7 positions agree with TRBD1. The CDR3 contains 14 residues. V lost 3 bases to trimming and J lost 0 bases; unmatched junction nucleotides: 2. Germline CDR1 and CDR2: SGHNT and YENEEA. The CDR3 DNA sequence: TGTGCCAGCAGCTTCGGGACAGCCTCCTACGAGCAGTACTTC. It codes for CASSFGTASYEQYF.

This clone was counted a few times. The chain recombines TRBV7-6 with TRBJ2-7, with D possibly TRBD1 on 6 matching bases. This CDR3 contains 18 residues. Germline V gene lookup returns CDR1 SGHVS and CDR2 FNYEAQ. Trimming left V 1 base short and J 0 bases short, with 19 bases between. The chain's CDR3 is CASSLVPFSGTNSYEQYF. The CDR3 DNA sequence: TGTGCCAGCAGCTTAGTCCCCTTTTCCGGGACAAACTCCTACGAGCAGTACTTC. Using reference TRBV7-6 and TRBJ2-7 for the parts outside the CDR3, the full variable domain is GAGVSQSPRYKVTKRGQDVALRCDPISGHVSLYWYRQALGQGPEFLTYFNYEAQQDKSGLPNDRFSAERPEGSISTLTIQRTEQRDSAMYRCASSLVPFSGTNSYEQYFGPGTRLTVT.

V usage is TRBV9 and J usage is TRBJ1-6, with D possibly TRBD1 on 5 matching bases. V lost 1 base to trimming and J lost 0 bases, with 5 bases between them. In germline, CDR1 is SGDLS, CDR2 YYNGEE. This CDR3 is built from 15 residues. CDR3 coding DNA: TGTGCCAGCAGCGTAAGGGGCTCCTATAATTCACCCCTCCACTTT. Amino acids: CASSVRGSYNSPLHF.

The chain carries TRBV7-6 and TRBJ1-2; D unresolved. The CDR3 consists of 13 residues. The V end lost 6 bases, the J end lost 8 bases, and 16 bases lay between the germline ends. CDR1 SGHVS and CDR2 FNYEAQ come from the germline V gene. CDR3 region: CASSPWRWKGYTF. The CDR3 nucleotides read TGTGCCAGCAGTCCCTGGAGGTGGAAGGGCTACACCTTC.

V usage is TRBV19 and J usage is TRBJ1-1; TRBD1 is a possible D gene (5 bases). Looked up from germline, CDR1 is LNHDA and CDR2 is SQIVND (reference sequence). Trimming removed 7 bases from V and 1 base from J, with 13 bases in between. This CDR3 region has 14 residues. The CDR3 sequence is CASTIDSENTEAFF. The CDR3 DNA sequence: TGTGCCAGTACCATAGACAGCGAGAACACTGAAGCTTTCTTT.

The table lists this clone with a few counts. V gene TRBV6-6 combines with J gene TRBJ2-6; D gene unclear. Germline V gene sequence: CDR1 MNHNY, CDR2 SVGAGI (reference sequence). V was pared by 7 bases and J by 2 bases, with 6 bases between. This CDR3 is 13 amino acids long. In DNA, the CDR3 is TGTGCCAGCATTGGGCCTGGGGCCAACGTCCTGACTTTC. Translating gives CASIGPGANVLTF.

The chain recombines TRBV21-1 with TRBJ2-1; whether TRBD2, the table's D call, matches the DNA was not checked. TRBV21-1 is a pseudogene segment. This CDR3 has 15 amino acids. The CDR3 DNA reads as TGTGCCAGCAGCCCGCGGGAACTAGATACGAATGAGCAGTTCTTC. Translated: CASSPRELDTNEQFF.

The rearrangement joins TRBV5-5 to TRBJ2-3; the D gene is possibly TRBD2 (5 bases). CDR1 SGHKS and CDR2 YYEKEE come from the germline V gene (reference sequence). Between the trimmed V and J ends, which lost 4 bases and 3 bases, there was a span of 15 bases. The CDR3 sequence is 15 residues long. CDR3 sequence (DNA): TGTGCCAGCAGCGCCGCGAGGGCGAGGACAGATACGCAGTATTTT. Amino acid sequence: CASSAARARTDTQYF.

The chain uses TRBV29-1 and TRBJ2-7, with a possible D match to TRBD1 (7 bases). Deletions cut 4 bases from V and 0 bases from J, with 13 bases between. The CDR3 has 14 residues. In germline, CDR1 is SQVTM, CDR2 ANQGSEA. CDR3 sequence (DNA): TGCAGCGTTGTTTGGCAGGGGGGCTCCTACGAGCAGTACTTC. It specifies CSVVWQGGSYEQYF.